The clone carrying this TCR beta chain has at least ten counts. This sample is part of a study of T cell repertoires in cytomegalovirus infection. There are 16 residues in the CDR3. The germline gives CDR1 MDHEN, CDR2 SYDVKM. Trimming stripped 7 bases from V and 0 bases from J, with 16 bases between. TCRdb called the reads again in MiXCR, with one record for every CDR3 protein. The sample records about 300,000 distinct CDR3 sequences, about 23% being singletons. The sequenced sample consisted of PBMCs. The chain has TRBV28 and TRBJ2-1, with a possible D match to TRBD1 (6 bases). The clonotype originates from a human donor in good health (CMV status not recorded). Some clones in this sample may be carry-over from other donors' samples. The CDR3 loop is CASTLLGGSSYNEQFF. The CDR3 DNA follows: TGTGCCAGCACCCTCCTAGGGGGAAGCTCCTACAATGAGCAGTTCTTC.